What follows is one T cell receptor beta chain and its context. Participants had their cohort set by participant-reported clinical history. In the authors' methods: Amplification from reference gene primers served as the basis for estimated nucleated cell counts. The method was immunoSEQ multiplex PCR; TCRdb's version includes in-frame clones alone and lacks a portion of them. Clonal size and the V and J genes are those of that table, whereas D and trimming came from the DNA. The sample includes around 300,000 clones, around 90% of them seen just once. These data come from a study of blood T cell repertoires in COVID-19. Study at large: Samples came from the United States, Italy and Spain, spanning acute and convalescent COVID-19. Sources were T cells, B-cell-depleted T cells, or PBMCs; the material itself was cDNA or gDNA.

Germline V gives CDR1 MNHNY, CDR2 SVGAGI (reference sequence). The CDR3 spans 16 residues. Trimming removed 6 bases from V and 0 bases from J, with 15 bases in between. The clonotype originates from a woman aged 60 to 75 in a cohort exposed to, infected with or recovered from COVID-19 (not recorded which). This chain links TRBV6-6 with TRBJ2-1; tentatively, D is TRBD2 (6 bases). What was sequenced was PBMCs or T cells enriched from blood (not recorded which). The CDR3 coding sequence is TGTGCCAGCAGGGGGGACTTAGGAAGCTCCTACAATGAGCAGTTCTTC. It codes for CASRGDLGSSYNEQFF.